A single T cell receptor beta chain is shown here with its context. V lost 6 bases and J 5 bases, leaving 19 bases between the germline ends. Germline V gene lookup returns CDR1 MNHEY and CDR2 SVGAGI. CDR3 size: 15 residues. TCRdb used MiXCR to reprocess the 5' RACE reads, holding one entry per CDR3 protein. The table records 350,000 or so distinct CDR3 sequences, roughly 20% of them present only once. The data were obtained in a study of T-cell memory formation after mild COVID-19. The sequenced material came from PBMCs or a T cell subset sorted from them (not recorded which). J is TRBJ2-5 and V is TRBV6-5, with D tentatively TRBD1 (6 bases). The source is an adult woman who had mild COVID-19 (a few samples of this study predate the infection). Cell type and time point are not known. The DNA of the CDR3 is TGTGCCAGCAGCCACAGGGATAGCGTTGAGGAGACCCAGTACTTC. Amino acid sequence: CASSHRDSVEETQYF.